This T cell receptor (beta chain) was sequenced in a study of chemoradiotherapy in HPV16-positive cancers. Whole-study context: Functional T-cell assays on two HPV16-positive patients' cells defined candidate HPV-specific clones and common TCR motifs.

This table comes from immunoSEQ multiplex PCR, and its TCRdb copy is limited to in-frame clones, with some not included. The table shows roughly 14,000 clones, with around nine tenths occurring only once. The CDR3 loop spans 17 amino acids. V lost 1 base and J lost 4; bases outside the gene matches: 6. Looked up from germline, CDR1 is SGHTA and CDR2 is FQGNSA. In its sample, this clone was seen a few times. Its target is not known. Study conclusions and caveats: Non-HPV-specific T cells did not expand in tumors during treatment, whereas candidate HPV-specific clones and E7-related motifs did. HPV-responsive T-cell expansion during chemoradiotherapy was linked to improved recurrence-free survival in HPV16-positive patients.

This chain joins TRBV7-2 and TRBJ2-7; TRBD2 aligns across 14 bases. The source was tumor tissue, collected from a patient who underwent chemoradiotherapy. This receptor was taken from a human donor with HPV-associated anogenital cancer. The CDR3 reads CASSLVGGTSGSYEQYF. CDR3 DNA: TGTGCCAGCAGCTTAGTTGGAGGGACTAGCGGGAGTTACGAGCAGTACTTC.